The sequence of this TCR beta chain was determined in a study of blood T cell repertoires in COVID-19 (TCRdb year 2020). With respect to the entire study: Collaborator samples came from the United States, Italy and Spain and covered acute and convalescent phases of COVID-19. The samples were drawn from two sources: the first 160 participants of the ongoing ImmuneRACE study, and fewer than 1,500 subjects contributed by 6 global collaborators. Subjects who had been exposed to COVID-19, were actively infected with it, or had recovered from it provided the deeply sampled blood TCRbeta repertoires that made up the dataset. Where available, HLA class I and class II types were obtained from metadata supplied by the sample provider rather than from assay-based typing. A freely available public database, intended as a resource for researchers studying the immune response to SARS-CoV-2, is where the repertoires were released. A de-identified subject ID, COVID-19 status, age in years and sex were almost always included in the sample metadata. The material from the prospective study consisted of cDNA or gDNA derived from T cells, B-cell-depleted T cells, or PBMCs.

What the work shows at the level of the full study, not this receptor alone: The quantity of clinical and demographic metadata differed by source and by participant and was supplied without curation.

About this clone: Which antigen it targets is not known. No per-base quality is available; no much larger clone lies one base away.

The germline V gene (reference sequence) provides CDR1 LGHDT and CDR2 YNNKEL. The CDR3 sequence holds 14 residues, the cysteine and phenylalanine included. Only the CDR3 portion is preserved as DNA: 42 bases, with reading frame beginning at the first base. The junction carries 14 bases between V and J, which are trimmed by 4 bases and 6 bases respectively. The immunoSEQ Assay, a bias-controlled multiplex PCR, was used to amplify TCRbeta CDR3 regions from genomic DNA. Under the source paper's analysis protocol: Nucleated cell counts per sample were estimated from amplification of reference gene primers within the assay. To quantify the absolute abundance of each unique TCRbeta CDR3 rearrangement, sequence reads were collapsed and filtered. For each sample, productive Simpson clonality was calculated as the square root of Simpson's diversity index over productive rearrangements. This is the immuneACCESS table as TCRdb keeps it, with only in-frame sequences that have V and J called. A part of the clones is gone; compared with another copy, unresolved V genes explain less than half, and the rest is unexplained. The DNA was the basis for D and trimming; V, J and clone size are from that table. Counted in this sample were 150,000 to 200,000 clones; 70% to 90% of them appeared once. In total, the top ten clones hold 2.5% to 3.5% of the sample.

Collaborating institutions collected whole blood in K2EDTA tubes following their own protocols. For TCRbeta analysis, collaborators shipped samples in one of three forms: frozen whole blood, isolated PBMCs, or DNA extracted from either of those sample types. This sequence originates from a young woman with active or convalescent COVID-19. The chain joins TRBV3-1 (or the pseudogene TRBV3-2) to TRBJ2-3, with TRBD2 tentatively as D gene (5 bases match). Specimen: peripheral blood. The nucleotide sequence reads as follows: TGTGCCAGCAGCCCTGGGAGCCCTTCCGATACGCAGTATTTT. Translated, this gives CASSPGSPSDTQYF.